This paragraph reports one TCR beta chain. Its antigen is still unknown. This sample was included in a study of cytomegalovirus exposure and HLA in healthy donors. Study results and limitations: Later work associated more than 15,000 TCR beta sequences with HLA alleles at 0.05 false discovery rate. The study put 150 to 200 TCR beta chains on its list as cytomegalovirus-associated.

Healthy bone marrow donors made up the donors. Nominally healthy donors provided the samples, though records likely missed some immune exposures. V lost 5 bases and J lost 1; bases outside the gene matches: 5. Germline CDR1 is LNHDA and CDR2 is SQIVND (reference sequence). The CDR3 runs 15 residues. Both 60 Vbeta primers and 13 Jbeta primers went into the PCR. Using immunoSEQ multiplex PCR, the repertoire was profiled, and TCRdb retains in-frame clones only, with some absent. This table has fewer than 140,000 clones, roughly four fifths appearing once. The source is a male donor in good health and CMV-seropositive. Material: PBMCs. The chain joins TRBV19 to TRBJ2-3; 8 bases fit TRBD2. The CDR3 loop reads CASSDGGGGTDTQYF. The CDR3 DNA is TGTGCCAGTAGTGACGGGGGGGGAGGCACAGATACGCAGTATTTT.